The sequence of this TCR beta chain was determined in a study of tumor-infiltrating lymphocytes in primary liver carcinoma. Turning to the study itself: Stage T1-T3 N0M0 tumors measured about 4.2 to 11 cm at most.

This CDR3 region has 15 residues. In germline, CDR1 is MNHEY, CDR2 SVGAGI. In addition to blood RNA drawn from unsorted whole blood, germline DNA was extracted. Starting material of 500 ng total RNA yielded TCR beta cDNA via a constant-region primer. It was through three nested multiplex PCR rounds of slightly modified ARM-PCR that TCR beta libraries arose. Running 10 cycles apiece, the first two PCR rounds relied on TRBV1-TRBV30 forward primers together with a C-beta reverse primer. TCRdb fed the multiplex PCR reads into MiXCR, producing one record per CDR3 protein. The profile covers 330,000 or so distinct CDR3 sequences, with about 65% appearing a single time and 5.5% to 8% taken by the ten largest. Worth noting for this clonotype: A read error may be the cause here, since a much bigger clone is one base away.

Sequences were obtained from peripheral blood. The source is a man in his forties or fifties with primary liver carcinoma and hepatitis B virus infection. The V call is TRBV6-5, the J call TRBJ2-5; 10 bases line up with TRBD1. DNA of the CDR3: TGTGCCTGCAGACGCGATTGGGACAGGGGAGAGACCCAGTACTTC. It yields the protein CACRRDWDRGETQYF.